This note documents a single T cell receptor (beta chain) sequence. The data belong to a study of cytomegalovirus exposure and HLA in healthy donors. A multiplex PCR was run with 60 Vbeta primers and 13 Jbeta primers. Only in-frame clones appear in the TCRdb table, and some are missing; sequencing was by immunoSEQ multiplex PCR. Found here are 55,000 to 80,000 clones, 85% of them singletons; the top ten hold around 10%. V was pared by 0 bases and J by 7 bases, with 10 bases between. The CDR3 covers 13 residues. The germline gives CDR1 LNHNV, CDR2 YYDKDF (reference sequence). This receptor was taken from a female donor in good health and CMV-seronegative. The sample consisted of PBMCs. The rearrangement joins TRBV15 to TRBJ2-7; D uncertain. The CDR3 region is CATSRDGHGEQYF. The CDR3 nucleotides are TGTGCCACCAGCAGAGATGGTCACGGGGAGCAGTACTTC.